The 3 T cell receptor beta chains listed next were all sequenced from one sample in a study of shared clonotypes between healthy human individuals. The protocol was immunoSEQ multiplex PCR, while the TCRdb copy is restricted to in-frame clones and leaves out a portion. The data hold about 1.5 million clones, with 96% observed a single time. Material for sequencing was naive CD4+ T cells sorted from blood. Subset described: CD45RA+ positively selected. These TCRs come from a young man in good health.

The chain links TRBV5-4 to TRBJ2-3, with 14 nucleotides matching TRBD2. Germline V lookup: CDR1 SGHNT, CDR2 YYREEE (reference sequence). The CDR3 is 20 residues long. V lost 4 bases and J lost 2; bases outside the gene matches: 15. The DNA of the CDR3 is TGTGCCAGCAGCCTCGACGGGACTAGCGGGAGATTGTGGGTCACAGATACGCAGTATTTT. Encoded protein: CASSLDGTSGRLWVTDTQYF.

The genes are TRBV29-1 and TRBJ1-5, with a weak D call TRBD1 (6 bases). This CDR3 is 14 amino acids long. The V end was cut by 1 base, the J end by 3 bases, with 10 bases between. CDR1 is SQVTM, CDR2 ANQGSEA, per germline. The CDR3 coding sequence is TGCAGCGTTGAAGTACAGGGAAACAATCAGCCCCAGCATTTT. It specifies CSVEVQGNNQPQHF. Using reference TRBV29-1 and TRBJ1-5 for the parts outside the CDR3, the full variable domain is SAVISQKPSRDICQRGTSLTIQCQVDSQVTMMFWYRQQPGQSLTLIATANQGSEATYESGFVIDKFPISRPNLTFSTLTVSNMSPEDSSIYLCSVEVQGNNQPQHFGDGTRLSIL.

This chain joins TRBV5-1 and TRBJ1-1; D unclear. This CDR3 has 16 amino acids. The germline V gene has CDR1 SGHRS and CDR2 YFSETQ. Trimming shortened V by 0 bases and J by 0 bases, and 12 bases separated the two germline ends. CDR3 sequence (DNA): TGCGCCAGCAGCTTGGAGACAATAGGGCTGAACACTGAAGCTTTCTTT. Amino acid sequence: CASSLETIGLNTEAFF.